The 32 T cell receptor beta chains reported below all come from one sample, sequenced in a study of memory B cells and T cells in multiple sclerosis. CFSE-dim autoproliferating and CFSE-high non-proliferating T cells from unstimulated culture were sequenced separately. Replicate wells were pooled after six to eight days of stimulus-free culture of about 47 million CFSE-labeled PBMCs. Libraries were prepared by immunoSEQ multiplex PCR; TCRdb keeps only in-frame clonotypes and omits some of them. The repertoire holds 46,000 or so clones, around 80% seen once, with more than 0.95% in the top ten. No antigen is known for these receptors. Sequenced input: PBMCs from blood kept in culture. The origin of the receptors is a human donor with multiple sclerosis.

This clone occurred a few times. This chain connects TRBV7-9 to TRBJ2-7, with a weak D call TRBD2 (5 bases). V lost 6 bases and J lost 2, with 14 bases in between. Looked up from germline, CDR1 is SEHNR and CDR2 is FQNEAQ (reference sequence). The CDR3 length is 14 residues. This CDR3 is CASSLKTMTYEQYF. The DNA for the CDR3 is TGTGCCAGCAGTCTTAAGACTATGACCTACGAGCAGTACTTC.

This sequence joins TRBV10-3 and TRBJ1-1; 7 bases align to TRBD1. J lost 5 bases, V lost 3 bases, and 6 bases had no gene match. The CDR3 extends over 14 amino acids. CDR1 is ENHRY, CDR2 SYGVKD, per germline. CDR3 amino acids: CAISEEGAVTEAFF. In nucleotides, the CDR3 is TGTGCCATCAGTGAAGAGGGGGCAGTTACTGAAGCTTTCTTT.

The chain uses TRBV5-1 and TRBJ1-6; the D is unclear. Germline V gene data show CDR1 as SGHRS and CDR2 as YFSETQ. This CDR3 has 11 residues. V lost 4 bases and J lost 7, with 3 bases in between. The CDR3 DNA sequence: TGCGCCAGCAGCGAAAATTCACCCCTCCACTTT. Its protein is CASSENSPLHF.

This chain joins TRBV5-1 and TRBJ2-3, with 7 bases lining up with TRBD1. The CDR3 loop spans 15 amino acids. Looked up from germline, CDR1 is SGHRS and CDR2 is YFSETQ. Trimming at V came to 4 bases and at J to 5 bases, leaving 10 bases not matched to a gene. The CDR3 sequence is CASSRSTGKGDTQYF. CDR3 DNA sequence: TGCGCCAGCAGCCGCTCGACAGGGAAGGGAGATACGCAGTATTTT.

The chain is built from TRBV7-8 and TRBJ1-6, with 9 nucleotides matching TRBD1. The CDR3 has 16 amino acids. V was pared by 0 bases and J by 5 bases, with 2 bases of the junction left unmatched. The germline V gene has CDR1 SGHVS and CDR2 FQNEAQ. The CDR3: CASSLARTGDNSPLHF. In nucleotides, the CDR3 is TGTGCCAGCAGCTTAGCGAGGACAGGGGATAATTCACCCCTCCACTTT.

V is TRBV27 and J is TRBJ1-2; D possibly corresponds to TRBD1 (6 bases). The V end was cut by 3 bases, the J end by 8 bases, with 16 bases between. This CDR3 contains 14 residues. Germline values: CDR1 MNHEY, CDR2 SMNVEV (reference sequence). The CDR3 loop reads CASSFNLGAKGYTF. The CDR3 DNA sequence: TGTGCCAGCAGTTTCAATTTGGGGGCTAAAGGCTACACCTTC.

This chain links TRBV10-2 with TRBJ2-1; 8 positions agree with TRBD2. With 4 bases clipped from V and 0 bases from J, the junction kept 5 bases outside the gene matches. The V gene's germline CDR1 is WSHSY and CDR2 SAAADI. The CDR3 sequence is 16 residues long. The CDR3 DNA sequence: TGCGCCAGCAGTGGAATAGCGGGGAGCTCCTACAATGAGCAGTTCTTC. Translation: CASSGIAGSSYNEQFF.

Of note for this clone: Other DNA sequences in the same sample also yield this CDR3. V gene TRBV7-9 combines with J gene TRBJ2-7, with D perhaps matching TRBD1 or TRBD2 (5 bases each). The CDR3 has 13 amino acids. CDR1 is SEHNR, CDR2 FQNEAQ, per germline (reference sequence). The V and J ends lost 5 bases and 2 bases respectively, with 10 bases between them. The CDR3 here is CASSPKGPYEQYF. DNA for the CDR3: TGTGCCAGCAGCCCAAAGGGACCCTACGAGCAGTACTTC.

The rearrangement joins TRBV27 to TRBJ1-5; D is possibly TRBD1 (5 bases). Germline V lookup: CDR1 MNHEY, CDR2 SMNVEV (reference sequence). Deletions cut 3 bases from V and 1 base from J, with 13 bases between. This CDR3 spans 16 amino acids. The CDR3: CASSFSFDSSNQPQHF. CDR3 nucleotides: TGTGCCAGCAGTTTTTCCTTCGACAGCAGCAATCAGCCCCAGCATTTT.

The chain recombines TRBV6-6 with TRBJ2-5; TRBD2 matches 9 bases. There are 15 residues in the CDR3. J was trimmed by 1 base and V by 3 bases; bases with no gene match: 3. Per germline, CDR1 MNHNY and CDR2 SVGAGI (reference sequence). The CDR3 loop reads CASSYSGGLQETQYF. The CDR3 coding sequence is TGTGCCAGCAGTTATAGCGGGGGCCTCCAAGAGACCCAGTACTTC.

The chain couples TRBV28 to TRBJ2-7; D gene unclear. The CDR3 runs 11 residues. The germline V and J ends were trimmed by 5 bases and 2 bases, with 4 bases remaining between them. The germline CDR1 and CDR2 sequences are MDHEN and SYDVKM. As DNA, the CDR3 is TGTGCCAGCAGTCTAACCTACGAGCAGTACTTC. Translating gives CASSLTYEQYF.

J is TRBJ2-1 and V is TRBV7-9, with a possible D match to TRBD2 (5 bases). CDR1 and CDR2 (germline): SEHNR, FQNEAQ (reference sequence). The CDR3 length is 13 residues. The V gene lost 6 bases and the J gene lost 7 bases, with 13 bases spanning the gap. CDR3 residues: CASRDTRANEQFF. CDR3 in DNA: TGTGCCAGCAGGGATACTAGAGCGAATGAGCAGTTCTTC.

The rearrangement joins TRBV11-2 to TRBJ2-1; no reliable D call. This CDR3 comprises 13 residues. Trimming cost V 4 bases and J 7 bases, with 11 bases left between them. From germline, CDR1 is SGHAT and CDR2 FQNNGV. CDR3 in DNA: TGTGCCAGCAGCTCCGGTCGGTTAAATGAGCAGTTCTTC. It is translated as CASSSGRLNEQFF.

This clone was picked up one time. The chain has TRBV14 and TRBJ2-5; the D is unclear. The CDR3 loop spans 14 amino acids. Trimming took 0 bases from V and 3 from J, leaving 8 bases between them. Germline CDR1 is SGHDN and CDR2 is FVKESK. CDR3 sequence (DNA): TGTGCCAGCAGCCAAGAAGTACGGGAAGAGACCCAGTACTTC. Translation gives CASSQEVREETQYF.

This chain joins TRBV9 and TRBJ1-1; the D is unclear. Trimming took off 4 bases at V and 4 bases at J, with 8 bases between the two ends. Germline V lookup: CDR1 SGDLS, CDR2 YYNGEE. This CDR3 is built from 12 residues. The DNA for the CDR3 is TGTGCCAGCAGCCCTCAATTCACTGAAGCTTTCTTT. Translation: CASSPQFTEAFF. Together with reference TRBV9 and TRBJ1-1, the CDR3 gives the full variable domain: DSGVTQTPKHLITATGQRVTLRCSPRSGDLSVYWYQQSLDQGLQFLIQYYNGEERAKGNILERFSAQQFPDLHSELNLSSLELGDSALYFCASSPQFTEAFFGQGTRLTVV.

J is TRBJ2-7 and V is TRBV18; TRBD2 might be the D (5 bases). CDR3 size: 14 residues. V lost 6 bases and J 3 bases, leaving 15 bases between the germline ends. Germline V gene data show CDR1 as KGHSH and CDR2 as LQKENI. Here the CDR3 reads CASSPAGLIYEQYF. The CDR3 DNA sequence: TGTGCCAGCTCCCCCGCGGGCCTAATCTACGAGCAGTACTTC. Looking up the rest from reference TRBV18 and TRBJ2-7 gives the full variable domain: NAGVMQNPRHLVRRRGQEARLRCSPMKGHSHVYWYRQLPEEGLKFMVYLQKENIIDESGMPKERFSAEFPKEGPSILRIQQVVRGDSAAYFCASSPAGLIYEQYFGPGTRLTVT.

The chain is built from TRBV15 and TRBJ1-5, with D possibly being TRBD1 (6 bases). This CDR3 spans 15 amino acids. Trimming took 0 bases from V and 6 from J, leaving 12 bases between them. Looked up from germline, CDR1 is LNHNV and CDR2 is YYDKDF (reference sequence). In nucleotides, the CDR3 is TGTGCCACCAGCAGAGAGTACAGGGTTGCTCAGCCCCAGCATTTT. Its translation: CATSREYRVAQPQHF.

The V and J genes are TRBV5-5 and TRBJ1-2; no clear D. CDR1 SGHKS and CDR2 YYEKEE come from the germline V gene (reference sequence). CDR3 length: 13 amino acids. The V end lost 3 bases, the J end lost 8 bases, and 14 bases lay between the germline ends. In DNA, the CDR3 is TGTGCCAGCAGCTACGACAAGGTTTGGGGCTACACCTTC. It codes for CASSYDKVWGYTF. The full variable domain, with the rest looked up from reference TRBV5-5 and TRBJ1-2, is DAGVTQSPTHLIKTRGQQVTLRCSPISGHKSVSWYQQVLGQGPQFIFQYYEKEERGRGNFPDRFSARQFPNYSSELNVNALLLGDSALYLCASSYDKVWGYTFGSGTRLTVV.

The chain links TRBV9 to TRBJ1-5; 11 positions match TRBD1. J gave up 7 bases and V 4 bases, and 4 bases lay outside the gene matches. There are 14 residues in the CDR3. The V gene's germline CDR1 is SGDLS and CDR2 YYNGEE. CDR3 residues: CASSPGQGDQPQHF. CDR3 nucleotide sequence: TGTGCCAGCAGCCCGGGACAGGGGGACCAGCCCCAGCATTTT.

In the case of this clone: At one end the junction does not follow the germline gene, possibly because of a read error. The chain couples TRBV4-3 to TRBJ1-4; D is uncertain. CDR3 length: 16 residues. Germline V CDR1 and CDR2: LGHNA, YSLEER. The CDR3 bases are TGCGCCAGCAGCCAAGAGATGGGGAGGGCTAACGAAAAACTGTTTTTT. It is translated as CASSQEMGRANEKLFF.

J is TRBJ2-7 and V is TRBV18; no firm D call. The V gene's germline CDR1 is KGHSH and CDR2 LQKENI. Between the trimmed V and J ends, which lost 3 bases and 2 bases, there was a span of 8 bases. The CDR3 is 13 residues long. The CDR3 bases are TGTGCCAGCTCACCGAGCCAGACCTACGAGCAGTACTTC. This translates into CASSPSQTYEQYF.

This chain joins TRBV5-1 and TRBJ2-2; tentatively, D is TRBD1 or TRBD2 (5 bases each). Trimming shortened V by 4 bases and J by 6 bases, and 19 bases separated the two germline ends. Germline loops: CDR1 SGHRS, CDR2 YFSETQ. The CDR3 is made up of 16 amino acids. CDR3 nucleotides: TGCGCCAGCAGCCTACCGACATCGAGGGACGCCGGGGAGCTGTTTTTT. Its protein product is CASSLPTSRDAGELFF.

The chain combines TRBV7-2 with TRBJ1-1, with TRBD1 matching 9 bases. This CDR3 spans 15 amino acids. Germline loops: CDR1 SGHTA, CDR2 FQGNSA. After removal of 4 bases from V and 5 bases from J, the junction contained 8 bases not matched to a gene. This CDR3 is CASSYRTGAGTEAFF. In DNA form, the CDR3 reads TGTGCCAGCAGCTACCGGACAGGGGCTGGGACTGAAGCTTTCTTT.

V is TRBV19 and J is TRBJ2-6; TRBD1 is a possible D gene (5 bases). Germline V gene data show CDR1 as LNHDA and CDR2 as SQIVND (reference sequence). The CDR3 spans 16 residues. V was trimmed by 3 bases and J by 2 bases, leaving 11 bases between them. The CDR3 DNA is TGTGCCAGTAGTATCCCAGGCAGGGCTGGGGCCAACGTCCTGACTTTC. This codes for CASSIPGRAGANVLTF.

The chain links TRBV6-5 to TRBJ1-4, with D unclear. The germline V and J ends were trimmed by 0 bases and 4 bases, with 9 bases remaining between them. CDR3 length equals 15 residues. The germline gives CDR1 MNHEY, CDR2 SVGAGI. Written as DNA, the CDR3 is TGTGCCAGCAGTTACTCTCTAGCAAATAATGAAAAACTGTTTTTT. Translating it yields CASSYSLANNEKLFF.

The CDR3 reads CASSFTGGAEKLFF. CDR3 nucleotides: TGTGCCAGCAGTTTCACAGGGGGCGCGGAAAAACTGTTTTTT. The J gene is TRBJ1-4, the V gene TRBV6-5; 9 bases align to TRBD1. J lost 8 bases, V lost 4 bases, and 5 bases had no gene match. Germline V gene lookup returns CDR1 MNHEY and CDR2 SVGAGI. The CDR3 extends over 14 amino acids.

The chain uses TRBV2 and TRBJ1-1; 7 bases align to TRBD1. The J segment lost 5 bases and the V segment lost 8 bases, leaving 11 bases of the junction unmatched. Germline values: CDR1 SNHLY, CDR2 FYNNEI. The CDR3 runs to 14 residues. CDR3 nucleotide sequence: TGTGCCAGCGGCCCGACAGGGACGGGAACTGAAGCTTTCTTT. Translated, it gives CASGPTGTGTEAFF.

This clone was seen just once. This chain uses TRBV6-1 with TRBJ1-5; the match to TRBD1 covers 8 bases. Germline lookup yields CDR1 MNHNS and CDR2 SASEGT. J gave up 2 bases and V 4 bases, and 7 bases lay outside the gene matches. This CDR3 is 16 amino acids long. The CDR3 sequence is CASSGQGAGGNQPQHF. CDR3 nucleotides: TGTGCCAGCAGTGGGCAGGGGGCCGGGGGCAATCAGCCCCAGCATTTT.

J is TRBJ2-5 and V is TRBV5-6; D is undetermined. V was cut by 1 base and J by 1 base, with 5 bases left in between. CDR3 length: 13 residues. Per the germline V gene, CDR1 is SGHDT and CDR2 is YYEEEE. The DNA of the CDR3 is TGTGCCAGCAGCTTGTGGGTCCAAGAGACCCAGTACTTC. Protein: CASSLWVQETQYF.

The chain combines TRBV14 with TRBJ2-2, with D perhaps being TRBD1 or TRBD2 (6 bases each). V was cut by 4 bases and J by 7 bases, with 16 bases left in between. Germline loops: CDR1 SGHDN, CDR2 FVKESK. The CDR3 contains 15 residues. The CDR3 DNA reads TGTGCCAGCAGCCCTCTGGGGGGCGGTTTCGGGGAGCTGTTTTTT. Its protein product is CASSPLGGGFGELFF.

This chain uses TRBV2 with TRBJ2-1; D is unclear. Between the trimmed V and J ends, which lost 7 bases and 8 bases, there was a span of 15 bases. Germline assignment: CDR1 SNHLY and CDR2 FYNNEI. The CDR3 totals 13 residues. The CDR3 DNA is TGTGCCAGCACGCAGATCCAAGGCGATGAGCAGTTCTTC. This gives the protein CASTQIQGDEQFF.

The CDR3 sequence: CASSVGGGGRDGYTF. CDR3 nucleotides: TGTGCCAGCAGCGTAGGTGGAGGGGGCAGGGATGGCTACACCTTC. The chain employs TRBV9 and TRBJ1-2; 7 nucleotides agree with TRBD1. Per the germline V gene, CDR1 is SGDLS and CDR2 is YYNGEE. This CDR3 is 15 amino acids long. The junction had 8 bases not matched to a gene; V was cut back by 0 bases and J by 6 bases.